These T cell receptor beta chains were read from a single sample in a study of T cells in Graves' hyperthyroidism and ophthalmopathy. MiXCR, applied by TCRdb to the multiplex PCR reads, yields one record per CDR3 protein. Of about 600,000 distinct CDR3 sequences listed, roughly 14% are singletons. Sequencing was carried out using blood. The receptors here all came from a woman between 50 and 59 years old with Graves' ophthalmopathy. Both conserved end residues are part of each CDR3. Each record gives: J gene, V gene, D gene, clone size, CDR3 DNA, CDR3 protein. D genes are given only for firm matches. Size is omitted from some rows. Given values are once, few, many or a class for expanded clones.

>TRBJ2-7|TRBV12-3/TRBV12-4|NA|NA
TGTGCCAGCAGTTTGCTTTTAGGAAATGAGCAGTACTTC
CASSLLLGNEQYF
>TRBJ1-1|TRBV29-1|NA|NA
TGCAGCGTTGAAGGGAATTGGGGGAGTACTGAAGCTTTCTTT
CSVEGNWGSTEAFF
>TRBJ2-3|TRBV4-1|NA|few
TGCGCCAGCAGCCCCAGACTCCCAGATACGCAGTATTTT
CASSPRLPDTQYF
>TRBJ1-1|TRBV27|NA|many
TGTGCCAGCAGTCCAGACAAGAACACTGAAGCTTTCTTT
CASSPDKNTEAFF
>TRBJ2-1|TRBV7-9|NA|NA
TGTGCCAGCAGCTTATTCGGGCGGTCCTCCTACAATGAGCAGTTCTTC
CASSLFGRSSYNEQFF
>TRBJ1-1|TRBV2|NA|many
TGTGCCAGCAGTGAAAGCAGGGGCGGGTTGGACACTGAAGCTTTCTTT
CASSESRGGLDTEAFF
>TRBJ2-7|TRBV28|NA|many
TGTGCCAGCAGTTTAAGTGGGGTTCCTATCTCCTACGAGCAGTACTTC
CASSLSGVPISYEQYF
>TRBJ1-1|TRBV25-1|TRBD1|NA
TGTGCCAGCCTCAAACAGGGGGCGCTTAGCACTGAAGCTTTCTTT
CASLKQGALSTEAFF
>TRBJ1-2|TRBV3-1|NA|many
TGTGCCAGCAACGAACGGGCGGGGGGACACTATGGCTACACCTTC
CASNERAGGHYGYTF
>TRBJ2-5|TRBV20-1|NA|many
TGCAGTGCTAGATATACAGACGAAGAGACCCAGTACTTC
CSARYTDEETQYF
>TRBJ2-7|TRBV10-3|NA|few
TGTGCCATCAGTGGGGTAGCGAGCTACGAGCAGTACTTC
CAISGVASYEQYF
>TRBJ2-3|TRBV27|NA|NA
TGTGCCAGCAGTTTTCAGCGGACAGTCACAGATACGCAGTATTTT
CASSFQRTVTDTQYF
>TRBJ2-3|TRBV28|NA|NA
TGTGCCAGCAGTCGGGACTCTAGCACAGATACGCAGTATTTT
CASSRDSSTDTQYF
>TRBJ1-2|TRBV10-3|TRBD1|many
TGTGCCATCAGTGAGTCGAATTTCCCACCTGTCACACAGGGGGCGCTTTACTATGGCTACACCTTC
CAISESNFPPVTQGALYYGYTF
>TRBJ2-7|TRBV6-1|TRBD2|few
TGTGCCAGCAGCGGGACTAGCGTTTACGAGCAGTACTTC
CASSGTSVYEQYF
>TRBJ1-1|TRBV6-5|NA|few
TGTGCCAGCAGTTACGGTGGACAGAACACTGAAGCTTTCTTT
CASSYGGQNTEAFF
>TRBJ2-5|TRBV9|TRBD2|few
TGTGCCAGCAGCCAAAGCGGGAAGGGATTTGGGACCCAGTACTTC
CASSQSGKGFGTQYF
>TRBJ2-3|TRBV20-1|TRBD2|few
TGCAGTGCTAGAGATTGGCTAGCGGGAAACAGGGCCACAGATACGCAGTATTTT
CSARDWLAGNRATDTQYF
>TRBJ2-3|TRBV7-3|TRBD2|NA
TGTGCCAGCAGCCCTTCGGGACTAGCGGCACCCACAGATACGCAGTATTTT
CASSPSGLAAPTDTQYF
>TRBJ2-3|TRBV19|TRBD2|few
TGTGCCAGTAGTGGTAGCGGGAGCGCAGATACGCAGTATTTT
CASSGSGSADTQYF
>TRBJ2-7|TRBV5-4|TRBD1|NA
TGTGCCAGCAGCTCGGGACAGGGCAAGCACGAGCAGTACTTC
CASSSGQGKHEQYF
>TRBJ2-5|TRBV18|NA|many
TGTGCCAGCTCACCATCGCTGGGAACCCCAGAGACCCAGTACTTC
CASSPSLGTPETQYF
>TRBJ1-1|TRBV9|NA|many
TGTGCCAGCAGCCCGAGACCGCGGATAACTGAAGCTTTCTTT
CASSPRPRITEAFF
>TRBJ1-5|TRBV7-9|NA|NA
TGTGCCAGCAGCTATCCTGGACAGCACAATCAGCCCCAGCATTTT
CASSYPGQHNQPQHF
>TRBJ2-2|TRBV20-1|NA|many
TGCAGTGCTAGAGGCCATTCTGAGGGAACCGGGGAGCTGTTTTTT
CSARGHSEGTGELFF
>TRBJ1-4|TRBV6-1|TRBD1|NA
TGTGCCAGCAGTGAATTATTTTACAGGGGATCCACTAATGAAAAACTGTTTTTT
CASSELFYRGSTNEKLFF
>TRBJ2-1|TRBV5-1|NA|many
TGCGCCAGCAGCTTGGGGACAGGGGGACGGCGGGAGGGATACAATGAGCAGTTCTTC
CASSLGTGGRREGYNEQFF
>TRBJ1-4|TRBV7-2|NA|few
TGTGCCAGCAGCTTAGTTGGGGGGGCCAATAATGAAAAACTGTTTTTT
CASSLVGGANNEKLFF
>TRBJ1-4|TRBV7-2|TRBD1|few
TGTGTCAGCAGCTTAGCAGGGGGAGGTGAAAAACTGTTTTTT
CVSSLAGGGEKLFF
>TRBJ1-4|TRBV10-1|NA|many
TGCGCCAGCAGCGAGGATGTCGGTGAAAAACTGTTTTTT
CASSEDVGEKLFF
>TRBJ2-7|TRBV28|NA|many
TGTGCCAGCAGAACTTTGGACAGAGCGGACGAGCAGTACTTC
CASRTLDRADEQYF
>TRBJ1-3|TRBV28|NA|few
TGTGCCAGCAGTCGCTCGCTCACAGCCATATATTTT
CASSRSLTAIYF
>TRBJ2-3|TRBV19|NA|few
TGTGCCAGTAGTATAGGAAGCACAGATACGCAGTATTTT
CASSIGSTDTQYF
>TRBJ1-1|TRBV11-3|NA|many
TGTGCCAGCAGCTTAGGCAATCAGGGGGAAGCTTTCTTT
CASSLGNQGEAFF